The 6 T cell receptor beta chains in this list originate from one sample, sequenced in a study of CD8 T cell repertoires and HIV-1 epitope variants. Only in-frame clones appear in the TCRdb table, and some are missing; sequencing was by immunoSEQ multiplex PCR. Here the sample spans 5,000 to 7,500 clones, less than 70% being singletons. For these receptors, no antigen is known. The sequenced material came from cultured CD8+ T cells derived from PBMCs. Source of these receptors: a male donor with HIV.

The V gene is TRBV18, the J gene TRBJ2-5; D unclear. The CDR3 is made up of 12 amino acids. Per germline, CDR1 KGHSH and CDR2 LQKENI. Trimming stripped 2 bases from V and 5 bases from J, with 6 bases between. The CDR3 loop is CASSPMKETQYF. The CDR3 DNA reads as TGTGCCAGCTCACCAATGAAGGAGACCCAGTACTTC. The complete variable domain, with remaining parts taken from reference TRBV18 and TRBJ2-5, reads NAGVMQNPRHLVRRRGQEARLRCSPMKGHSHVYWYRQLPEEGLKFMVYLQKENIIDESGMPKERFSAEFPKEGPSILRIQQVVRGDSAAYFCASSPMKETQYFGPGTRLLVL.

V gene TRBV6-5 combines with J gene TRBJ2-7; 12 nucleotides line up with TRBD2. The CDR3 has 15 residues. V gave up 5 bases and J gave up 5 bases; unmatched junction bases: 7. Germline-derived CDR1 and CDR2 are MNHEY and SVGAGI. DNA of the CDR3: TGTGCCAGCAGTCACCGTACTAGCGGGAGGAACGAGCAGTACTTC. Translating it yields CASSHRTSGRNEQYF.

This chain joins TRBV27 and TRBJ2-7, with D unresolved. The ends were cut back, 0 bases at V and 6 bases at J, with 3 bases in the middle. There are 11 residues in the CDR3. The germline CDR1 and CDR2 sequences are MNHEY and SMNVEV (reference sequence). Here the CDR3 reads CASSLSGEQYF. CDR3 coding DNA: TGTGCCAGCAGTTTATCGGGCGAGCAGTACTTC.

This sequence joins TRBV19 and TRBJ2-1; D is perhaps TRBD2 (6 bases). The CDR3 spans 15 residues. V lost 3 bases and J 1 base, leaving 10 bases between the germline ends. Germline V CDR1 and CDR2: LNHDA, SQIVND (reference sequence). The CDR3 spells CASSMQEGSYNEQFF. CDR3 bases: TGTGCCAGTAGTATGCAGGAGGGGTCCTACAATGAGCAGTTCTTC.

V usage is TRBV9 and J usage is TRBJ2-1; 13 bases align to TRBD2. Trimming at V came to 3 bases and at J to 6 bases, leaving 3 bases not matched to a gene. The CDR3 length is 15 residues. From germline, CDR1 is SGDLS and CDR2 YYNGEE. DNA for the CDR3: TGTGCCAGCAGCGCCGGGACTAGCGGGACCAATGAGCAGTTCTTC. Residues: CASSAGTSGTNEQFF.

The V gene is TRBV9, the J gene TRBJ1-1; D not resolved. The CDR3 contains 15 residues. V shed 3 bases and J shed 3 bases, with 15 bases lying between them. CDR1 is SGDLS and CDR2 is YYNGEE in the germline V gene. CDR3 sequence reads: CASSAFSGSDTEAFF. In DNA, the CDR3 is TGTGCCAGCAGCGCCTTTAGCGGTAGTGACACTGAAGCTTTCTTT.